Sequencing of this T cell receptor beta chain was carried out in a study of CD8 T cells in ankylosing spondylitis. A word on this clonotype: Antigen unknown.

General study points: Within ankylosing spondylitis blood, a TCR beta motif made up of eight highly homologous variants appeared to be characteristic. Disease-linked clones, CD8+, were relatively rare in peripheral blood. The authors reported significant enrichment of disease-linked clones in matched ankylosing spondylitis synovial fluid. A subset of motif variants has previously been described in the synovial fluid and blood of reactive arthritis.

V was pared by 7 bases and J by 6 bases, with 19 bases between. This CDR3 is built from 15 residues. Quantitative 5'-RACE with molecular barcodes generated TCR beta libraries. TCRdb fed the 5' RACE reads into MiXCR, producing one record per CDR3 protein. The sample lists roughly 700,000 distinct CDR3 sequences, under 20% occurring once. This receptor was identified in a male donor with ankylosing spondylitis. Source material: blood, either unsorted or a sorted T cell fraction (not recorded which). The chain combines TRBV12-3 or TRBV12-4 with TRBJ1-5, with D possibly TRBD1 on 5 matching bases. CDR3 nucleotides: TGTGCCAGCACTCCCCGGGCGGGGACTAGTCAGCCCCAGCATTTT. It specifies CASTPRAGTSQPQHF.